This TCR beta chain was profiled in a study of blood T cell repertoires in COVID-19. Study context: T cells, B-cell-depleted T cells, or PBMCs supplied cDNA or gDNA.

The CDR3 contains 16 residues. Trimming cost V 9 bases and J 3 bases; bases outside gene matches: 11. The germline CDR1 and CDR2 sequences are KGHDR and SFDVKD. Original methodology: How many nucleated cells were present was estimated from reference gene primer amplification. Libraries were prepared by immunoSEQ multiplex PCR; TCRdb keeps only in-frame clonotypes and omits some of them. From that table come the V and J calls and clone size; the DNA was used to work out D and trimming. The sample holds about 190,000 clones, around 82% seen once. This study enrolled people aged about 18 to 100 from about 26 US geographic areas. Cohort assignment relied on participant-reported clinical history.

The chain combines TRBV24-1 with TRBJ2-3; 10 bases match TRBD1. Sequencing input: PBMCs or T cells enriched from blood (not recorded which). The clonotype was recovered from an older woman with acute COVID-19. The CDR3, as DNA: TGTGCCACCCTTATGACGCCGGGACAGGGGACAGATACGCAGTATTTT. Translated: CATLMTPGQGTDTQYF.